This T cell receptor (beta chain) was retrieved from a study of neoadjuvant anti-PD-1 for oral cavity cancer. Germline V gene sequence: CDR1 MNHNS, CDR2 SASEGT. There are 14 residues in the CDR3. Losses at the gene ends were 5 bases for V and 1 base for J; bases not matched to a gene: 2. The sample's time point: after neoadjuvant nivolumab, at surgical resection. The table came from immunoSEQ multiplex PCR; TCRdb's copy has only in-frame clones and leaves some out. The sample holds around 65,000 clones, roughly nine tenths seen once. The source material was PBMCs, sampled after nivolumab (anti-PD-1) treatment. This clonotype was obtained from a person between 40 and 80 years old with oral cavity squamous cell carcinoma. The V call is TRBV6-1, the J call TRBJ2-4, with 7 positions matching TRBD1. The CDR3 loop is CASSPQGAKNIQYF. CDR3 in DNA: TGTGCCAGCAGTCCACAGGGGGCCAAAAACATTCAGTACTTC.